Each of the 19 T cell receptor beta chains below was sequenced from the same sample in a study of blood T cell repertoires in COVID-19 (dated by TCRdb to 2018 to 2021). Preparation of the library involved the immunoSEQ multiplex PCR assay. Imported from immuneACCESS, the table was reduced by TCRdb to in-frame sequences with V and J called. These copies leave out some clones; in studies compared against another copy, an unresolved V gene accounts for under half, and the cause of the remainder is not known. This sample has about 200,000 clones in its table, and nearly 90% of those were observed once. The ten largest clones represent approximately 0.64% of the sample. The sequenced material came from peripheral blood. These receptor sequences come from a man in his fifties with acute or convalescent COVID-19.

This clone has a single count. The genes are TRBV2 and TRBJ2-1; 11 bases map to TRBD2. Trimming at V came to 5 bases and at J to 7 bases, leaving 1 base not matched to a gene. Germline V CDR1 and CDR2: SNHLY, FYNNEI. CDR3 length: 13 residues. The CDR3 here is CASSWTSGNEQFF. CDR3 coding DNA: TGTGCCAGCAGTTGGACTAGCGGGAATGAGCAGTTCTTC.

The chain combines TRBV7-9 with TRBJ2-7, with TRBD1 matching 11 bases. Trimming cost V 4 bases and J 4 bases; bases outside gene matches: 15. CDR3 length: 18 residues. Germline lookup yields CDR1 SEHNR and CDR2 FQNEAQ (reference sequence). The CDR3 spells CASSWPRGQGATSYEQYF. The CDR3 nucleotides read TGTGCCAGCAGCTGGCCCCGAGGACAGGGGGCCACTAGTTACGAGCAGTACTTC.

The count of this clone is one. The gene calls are TRBV7-2 and TRBJ2-1; TRBD2 matches 12 bases. The CDR3 is 14 amino acids. Germline-derived CDR1 and CDR2 are SGHTA and FQGNSA. Unmatched junction bases numbered 5, after V lost 1 base and J lost 13 bases. CDR3 nucleotides: TGTGCCAGCAGCTTAGACGCTAGCGGGAGGGAACAGTTCTTC. Protein product: CASSLDASGREQFF.

The chain joins TRBV5-1 to TRBJ2-5; 7 positions agree with TRBD1. Per germline, CDR1 SGHRS and CDR2 YFSETQ. J lost 5 bases, V lost 4 bases, and 8 bases had no gene match. This CDR3 is 14 amino acids long. The CDR3 DNA reads as TGCGCCAGCAGCCGTGACAGGGTAGGGGAGACCCAGTACTTC. As protein: CASSRDRVGETQYF.

The rearrangement uses TRBV11-3 and TRBJ1-3; 10 bases agree with TRBD1. Per germline, CDR1 SGHNT and CDR2 YENEEA. CDR3 length: 13 amino acids. The V gene end was trimmed by 5 bases and the J gene end by 8 bases; junction bases not matched to a gene: 3. CDR3 DNA: TGTGCCAGCAGCCGGACAGGGGGGGACACCATATATTTT. Its protein is CASSRTGGDTIYF.

The chain is built from TRBV28 and TRBJ2-7; TRBD2 matches 7 bases. The CDR3 has 14 residues. The ends lost 8 bases at V and 3 bases at J; junction bases unmatched: 10. Germline-derived CDR1 and CDR2 are MDHEN and SYDVKM. This CDR3 reads CASRDPAGRYEQYF. The CDR3, as DNA: TGTGCCAGCCGAGACCCAGCGGGACGCTACGAGCAGTACTTC. Supplemented by reference TRBV28 and TRBJ2-7, the full variable domain reads DVKVTQSSRYLVKRTGEKVFLECVQDMDHENMFWYRQDPGLGLRLIYFSYDVKMKEKGDIPEGYSVSREKKERFSLILESASTNQTSMYLCASRDPAGRYEQYFGPGTRLTVT.

The CDR3 sequence: CASRAGTGGSYEQYF. The CDR3 coding sequence is TGTGCCAGCAGGGCCGGGACAGGGGGTTCCTACGAGCAGTACTTC. This rearrangement joins TRBV7-9 to TRBJ2-7, with 11 bases aligning to TRBD1. With 6 bases clipped from V and 1 base from J, the junction kept 5 bases outside the gene matches. The CDR3 has 15 amino acids. Germline loops: CDR1 SEHNR, CDR2 FQNEAQ (reference sequence). Variable domain in full (rest from reference TRBV7-9 and TRBJ2-7): DTGVSQNPRHKITKRGQNVTFRCDPISEHNRLYWYRQTLGQGPEFLTYFQNEAQLEKSRLLSDRFSAERPKGSFSTLEIQRTEQGDSAMYLCASRAGTGGSYEQYFGPGTRLTVT.

This clone was counted between two and nine times. The DNA for the CDR3 is TGTGCCAGCAGCGTCTCAGGGTATGGCTACACCTTC. Protein product: CASSVSGYGYTF. The chain employs TRBV9 and TRBJ1-2; possible D gene TRBD1, 5 bases. This CDR3 spans 12 amino acids. Trimming took 2 bases from V and 5 from J, leaving 7 bases between them. Germline lookup yields CDR1 SGDLS and CDR2 YYNGEE.

The chain employs TRBV5-4 and TRBJ2-5; TRBD2 agrees at 13 bases. The CDR3 is 16 amino acids. From germline, CDR1 is SGHNT and CDR2 YYREEE (reference sequence). V lost 3 bases, J lost 4 bases, and 6 bases stayed unmatched. The CDR3 nucleotides are TGTGCCAGCAGCTCCAACAGACTAGCGGGGGGAGAGACCCAGTACTTC. This encodes CASSSNRLAGGETQYF.

The CDR3 nucleotides are TGTGCCAGCACCGCATCGCCAGGGGGAGAGACCCAGTACTTC. It codes for CASTASPGGETQYF. The chain is built from TRBV5-5 and TRBJ2-5, with 7 bases lining up with TRBD1. Looked up from germline, CDR1 is SGHKS and CDR2 is YYEKEE (reference sequence). V trimming: 6 bases; J trimming: 4 bases; junction bases outside the gene matches: 9. This CDR3 contains 14 residues.

This rearrangement joins TRBV21-1 to TRBJ2-2; TRBD2, as called in the table, went unchecked against the DNA. TRBV21-1 is noted as a pseudogene. The CDR3 length is 16 residues. CDR3 loop: CASSKGFSENTGELFF. The CDR3 DNA is TGTGCCAGCAGCAAAGGGTTTAGCGAGAACACCGGGGAGCTGTTTTTT.

This sequence joins TRBV5-1 and TRBJ2-7; TRBD1 agrees at 7 bases. CDR3 length: 14 amino acids. V dropped 4 bases and J dropped 6; count of bases not matched to a gene: 10. In germline, CDR1 is SGHRS, CDR2 YFSETQ. The CDR3 here is CASSPGTATGEQYF. CDR3 DNA: TGCGCCAGCAGCCCTGGGACAGCGACGGGCGAGCAGTACTTC.

The gene calls are TRBV7-8 and TRBJ2-2; 8 positions match TRBD1. Losses at the gene ends were 8 bases for V and 3 bases for J; bases not matched to a gene: 8. This CDR3 region has 15 residues. Germline V CDR1 and CDR2: SGHVS, FQNEAQ. The CDR3 nucleotides are TGTGCCAGCCGAGAACAGGGGGTTGACACCGGGGAGCTGTTTTTT. The encoded protein is CASREQGVDTGELFF. Together with reference TRBV7-8 and TRBJ2-2, the CDR3 gives the full variable domain: GAGVSQSPRYKVAKRGQDVALRCDPISGHVSLFWYQQALGQGPEFLTYFQNEAQLDKSGLPSDRFFAERPEGSVSTLKIQRTQQEDSAVYLCASREQGVDTGELFFGEGSRLTVL.

This clone was counted between two and nine times. The J gene is TRBJ2-1, the V gene TRBV5-4; 8 bases agree with TRBD2. Germline V gene lookup returns CDR1 SGHNT and CDR2 YYREEE (reference sequence). This CDR3 region has 16 residues. The ends lost 4 bases at V and 0 bases at J; junction bases unmatched: 6. CDR3 protein: CASSPDAGGSYNEQFF. CDR3 in DNA: TGTGCCAGCAGCCCCGATGCGGGGGGCTCCTACAATGAGCAGTTCTTC.

This sequence joins TRBV7-9 and TRBJ2-1; 12 nucleotides align to TRBD2. This CDR3 is built from 18 residues. V was pared by 5 bases and J by 0 bases, with 8 bases of the junction left unmatched. Germline-derived CDR1 and CDR2 are SEHNR and FQNEAQ (reference sequence). CDR3 coding DNA: TGTGCCAGCAGCCTAGGACTAGCGGGGAGCGCCTCCTACAATGAGCAGTTCTTC. Translating gives CASSLGLAGSASYNEQFF. Full variable domain (outside the CDR3, taken from reference TRBV7-9 and TRBJ2-1): DTGVSQNPRHKITKRGQNVTFRCDPISEHNRLYWYRQTLGQGPEFLTYFQNEAQLEKSRLLSDRFSAERPKGSFSTLEIQRTEQGDSAMYLCASSLGLAGSASYNEQFFGPGTRLTVL.

The CDR3 region is CASSLGAGEETQYF. The CDR3 nucleotides are TGTGCCAGCAGCTTAGGTGCCGGGGAAGAGACCCAGTACTTC. The chain employs TRBV7-2 and TRBJ2-5; tentative D call: TRBD2 (5 bases). V was cut by 1 base and J by 3 bases, with 9 bases left in between. The CDR3 is made up of 14 amino acids. Germline V gene lookup returns CDR1 SGHTA and CDR2 FQGNSA.

The rearrangement links TRBV6-4 to TRBJ1-1, with 9 bases that match TRBD1. The CDR3 contains 16 residues. V gave up 3 bases and J gave up 2 bases; unmatched junction bases: 7. Germline loops: CDR1 MRHNA, CDR2 SNTAGT. CDR3 amino acids: CASSENRGHGNTEAFF. The CDR3 DNA is TGTGCCAGCAGTGAGAACAGGGGGCATGGAAACACTGAAGCTTTCTTT.

The chain couples TRBV27 to TRBJ1-2, with no clear D. The CDR3 has 13 residues. The germline CDR1 and CDR2 sequences are MNHEY and SMNVEV (reference sequence). Trimming pared 0 bases from V and 4 bases from J, leaving 6 bases between. The CDR3 bases are TGTGCCAGCAGTTTATCAAACTTCTATGGCTACACCTTC. Translated: CASSLSNFYGYTF.

This clone was counted between two and nine times. V and J are TRBV21-1 and TRBJ2-7; no check of the table's D call, TRBD2, against the DNA was made. TRBV21-1 constitutes a pseudogene. The CDR3 totals 15 residues. The DNA for the CDR3 is TGTGCCAGCAGCAAGGAGCCGGGAGTCGGGTACGAGCAGTACTTC. The encoded protein is CASSKEPGVGYEQYF.